This T cell receptor (beta chain) is drawn from a study of persistence of HIV-infected CD4 T cells (dated by TCRdb to 2018 to 2021). With regard to the full study: The median time participants had been on suppressive ART was about eight years. Peripheral blood samples of up to about 200 mL were obtained at multiple time points, with the exception of a couple of participants, for whom leukapheresis was performed at a single time point. CMV- and HIV-1 Gag-responding CD4+ T cells were isolated from ART-treated individuals so that antigen-driven clonal expansion of HIV-1-infected cells could be examined. TCRbeta sequencing assessed the clonality of all cells in each sorted population, while proviral sequencing assessed the clonality of infected cells. In the cross-participant TCR cluster analysis, about 8 participants were included for CMV and roughly seven participants were included for Gag. Findings and caveats that apply to the study as a whole: Enrichment of degenerate expanded CDR3beta sequences was found in antigen-responding cells, suggesting convergent selection of CD4+ responses to CMV and Gag. Significantly lower TCRbeta richness was observed in CMV- and Gag-responding cells than in anti-CD3/anti-CD28-responding cells, and higher oligoclonality was observed in CMV-responding cells than in CD3/CD28-stimulated and Gag-responding cells. Only a small number of individuals took part in the study, and only a limited range of antigens was tested. Bulk TCR analyses could not be limited to the rare CMV-responding cells that actually contained HIV-1 proviruses. Within the same sorted populations, TCR oligoclonality correlated with proviral oligoclonality.

Via the germline V gene (reference sequence), CDR1 is SGHNT and CDR2 YYREEE. Including the terminal cysteine and phenylalanine, the CDR3 comprises 15 residues. Solely the CDR3 DNA is kept, with 45 bases framed from the first base. The junction carries 8 bases between V and J, which are trimmed by 4 bases and 0 bases respectively. A note on this clone: Its specific antigen is unknown. The sample holds no much larger clone one base away, and base qualities are not on file.

The immunoSEQ hsTCRB assay version 4, run in survey mode, was used to sequence TCRbeta repertoires from genomic DNA. For TCRbeta sequencing, genomic DNA was diluted to around 10 ng/uL, with up to about 1 ug used per sample. As for how the authors treated the data: TCRbeta data were analyzed in ImmunoSeq Analyzer 3.0, with diversity computed on productive nucleotide rearrangements. Using the Immunarch R package, lower-bound TCR diversity was estimated with the improved Chao index and clonality was estimated with the Gini coefficient. Nucleotide rearrangements that differed but encoded the same CDR3beta amino acid sequence were counted as separate clonotypes. TCRbeta sequences significantly enriched in antigen-responding cells relative to anti-CD3/anti-CD28-activated cells were identified by differential abundance analysis. GLIPH2 clustered TCRs by predicted peptide-MHC specificity, both within individual participants and across merged participant data sets. The clones in this table, taken by TCRdb from immuneACCESS, are in-frame only. Not every clone is retained; where verified, under half of the shortfall comes from an unresolved V gene, and the cause of the rest is unknown. From that table come the V and J calls and clone size; the DNA was used to work out D and trimming. This sample lists roughly 20,000 clones; about 61% were detected once. Jointly, the top ten make up 8% to 9% of the sample.

Taken with the paper, the label for treatment or condition translates to: suppressive antiretroviral therapy. Cells were stimulated with lysates of CMV-infected fibroblasts at roughly 9.8 ug/mL. CD4+ T cells that responded were sorted based on upregulation of both CD40 ligand and CD69. HIV-1-infected adults in whom suppressive ART had been started during chronic infection were enrolled as participants. For at least 4 years, the participants' plasma HIV-1 RNA had been undetectable, below 50 copies/mL. To be included, participants needed a CD4+ T cell count above 400 cells/uL and a positive CMV serology. Before stimulation, PBMCs were isolated using density centrifugation and depleted of CD8+ T cells. Stimulation of CD8-depleted PBMCs was carried out for about 19 hours with anti-CD28/CD49d costimulation, CD40-blocking antibody and enfuvirtide, to prevent new infections. Cell sorting was performed on a Beckman Coulter MoFlo Legacy or XDP sorter, and dead cells were excluded with propidium iodide. The QIAamp DNA Mini Kit was used for genomic DNA extraction from samples above one million cells, and the Quick-DNA Microprep Kit was used otherwise.

The sequence was obtained from an adult woman with HIV who was CMV-seropositive. The sequenced sample was CD4+ T cells sorted from PBMCs after roughly 19-hour stimulation, obtained from a patient who received antiretroviral therapy. Read against the paper, the sample's cell subset or site label means: CD40L+CD69+ CD4 T cells responding to CMV lysate. The chain is made from TRBV5-4 and TRBJ2-6, with no D gene named confidently. The CDR3 sequence is CASSIDTSGANVLTF. The base sequence is TGTGCCAGCAGCATAGACACCTCTGGGGCCAACGTCCTGACTTTC.